This T cell receptor beta chain stems from a study of glioma-infiltrating T cells. Study outcomes and limitations: Non-neoplastic patients had below-expected tissue-blood divergence, while all gliomas exceeded expectation. Only very few CDR3 sequences appeared in both tissue and blood.

For this clonotype: Its target is not known. Germline and junction disagree at one end, which may indicate a read error.

Amplification of TCR alpha and beta CDR3 regions from RNA used iRepertoire nested multiplex PCR. Input was roughly 100-450 ng of tissue mRNA or PBMC total RNA. TCRdb passed the multiplex PCR reads through MiXCR, listing each CDR3 protein once. The repertoire includes about 93,000 distinct CDR3 sequences, around 37% of them detected once, and roughly two fifths sits in the top ten. The CDR3 is made up of 13 amino acids. Germline lookup yields CDR1 MNHEY and CDR2 SVGAGI. The origin of this receptor is a human donor with low-grade glioma or glioblastoma, undergoing nonglioma brain surgery, or in good health (not recorded which). The V gene is TRBV6-5, the J gene TRBJ2-5, with D maybe TRBD1 (6 bases). The sequenced sample consisted of glioma tissue, nonneoplastic brain tissue, or PBMCs (not recorded which). This CDR3 reads CASSLTGPETQDF. The CDR3 DNA follows: TGTGCCAGCAGTTTGACAGGTCCTGAGACCCAGGACTTC.